The present entry profiles one TCR beta chain with its context. The data belong to a study of blood T cell repertoires in COVID-19. Study-level background: Samples came from the United States, Italy and Spain, spanning acute and convalescent COVID-19.

In the authors' methods: Reference gene primers were amplified, and this amplification served to estimate nucleated cell counts. Sequencing was performed with immunoSEQ multiplex PCR; in TCRdb, only in-frame clones are kept and a portion is missing. D and trimming were read from the DNA, whereas the V and J calls and clone size are those reported in that table. The sample holds around 170,000 clones; approximately 83% are singletons and the top ten take over 10%. V was pared by 7 bases and J by 5 bases, with 17 bases between. The germline V gene encodes CDR1 LNHDA and CDR2 SQIVND (reference sequence). The CDR3 is 14 amino acids.

The source of this sequence is a man aged 65-85 years who had recovered from COVID-19. The sequenced sample consisted of peripheral blood. The chain combines TRBV19 with TRBJ1-1, with a possible D match to TRBD1 (5 bases). As DNA, the CDR3 is TGTGCCAGTAACCGTAGGGGCAGCGGGACTGAAGCTTTCTTT. It codes for CASNRRGSGTEAFF.